The 10 T cell receptor beta chains reported below all come from one sample, sequenced in a study of OX40 agonist ivuxolimab in advanced cancers. Generated by immunoSEQ multiplex PCR, the TCRdb table keeps only in-frame clones and is missing some. The sample shows 20,000 to 25,000 clones, less than 90% of them seen only once. Sequences were derived from CD4+ or CD8+ T cells sorted from blood, sampled in a trial of the OX40 agonist ivuxolimab. The receptors originated from an adult with an advanced solid tumor such as melanoma, head and neck, liver or kidney cancer.

This chain joins TRBV4-3 and TRBJ1-2, with TRBD1 identical over 7 bases. V lost 0 bases and J lost 4; bases outside the gene matches: 8. Germline CDR1 and CDR2: LGHNA and YSLEER. CDR3 length equals 16 residues. CDR3 sequence (DNA): TGCGCCAGCAGCCAAGATCTGCAGGGGGGAAGCTATGGCTACACCTTC. It yields the protein CASSQDLQGGSYGYTF.

This rearrangement joins TRBV2 to TRBJ2-7, with 8 bases fitting TRBD2. Germline V lookup: CDR1 SNHLY, CDR2 FYNNEI. V shed 6 bases, J shed 1 base, and the junction held 5 bases outside the gene matches. CDR3 length: 14 residues. The CDR3 spells CASSPGGVSYEQYF. CDR3 DNA: TGTGCCAGCAGCCCCGGGGGGGTTTCCTACGAGCAGTACTTC.

This clone was detected only once. The chain is built from TRBV4-1 and TRBJ1-4, with D unclear. The germline V gene encodes CDR1 MGHRA and CDR2 YSYEKL. The CDR3 runs to 16 residues. Trimming left V 0 bases short and J 4 bases short, with 12 bases between. The CDR3 spells CASSQDGGGINEKLFF. CDR3 coding DNA: TGCGCCAGCAGCCAAGATGGTGGAGGTATTAATGAAAAACTGTTTTTT.

The chain carries TRBV12-5 and TRBJ2-7; D remains ambiguous. CDR1 LGHNT and CDR2 FRNRAP come from the germline V gene. This CDR3 has 13 residues. Deletions cut 1 base from V and 2 bases from J, with 6 bases between. DNA for the CDR3: TGTGCTAGTGGTTTGGGCGTGGCCTACGAGCAGTACTTC. It yields the protein CASGLGVAYEQYF.

The rearrangement links TRBV9 to TRBJ2-1; D unresolved. In germline, CDR1 is SGDLS, CDR2 YYNGEE. CDR3 length: 12 amino acids. The V end was cut by 0 bases, the J end by 8 bases, with 6 bases between. CDR3 bases: TGTGCCAGCAGCGTAGCCCCCCATGAGCAGTTCTTC. Translating it yields CASSVAPHEQFF.

This clone has at least ten counts. Here the CDR3 DNA reads TGTGCCAGCAGTCCTTCGACAGGGCCGTACGAGCAGTACTTC. The encoded protein is CASSPSTGPYEQYF. The chain has TRBV27 and TRBJ2-7; 7 bases are a match to TRBD1. The CDR3 covers 14 residues. Germline V gene lookup returns CDR1 MNHEY and CDR2 SMNVEV (reference sequence). V shed 5 bases and J 4 bases; nucleotides not matched to a gene: 8.

This chain links TRBV29-1 with TRBJ2-1; the match to TRBD2 covers 9 bases. The CDR3 length is 15 residues. V lost 2 bases to trimming and J lost 3 bases; unmatched junction nucleotides: 5. Germline V gene sequence: CDR1 SQVTM, CDR2 ANQGSEA. The CDR3 here is CSVELAGGVYNEQFF. In DNA, the CDR3 is TGCAGCGTTGAACTGGCGGGAGGGGTCTACAATGAGCAGTTCTTC.

As DNA, the CDR3 is TGTGCCAGCAATGACCCCAGGGGGGTGGGAGAGCAGTACTTC. Translation gives CASNDPRGVGEQYF. The chain couples TRBV6-5 to TRBJ2-7, with D possibly matching TRBD1 (7 bases). Trimming shortened V by 7 bases and J by 7 bases, and 20 bases separated the two germline ends. CDR1 and CDR2 (germline): MNHEY, SVGAGI. The CDR3 is 14 residues long.

This clone was detected once. The V gene is TRBV30, the J gene TRBJ2-3; TRBD2 aligns across 7 bases. Germline assignment: CDR1 GTSNPN and CDR2 SVGIG (reference sequence). Trimming removed 0 bases from V and 4 bases from J; junction bases left unmatched: 4. The CDR3 covers 14 residues. The CDR3 is CAWSVGRGADTQYF. CDR3 nucleotides: TGTGCCTGGAGTGTAGGTCGGGGGGCAGATACGCAGTATTTT.

The CDR3 reads CASSFTGAPSGNEQFF. The CDR3, as DNA: TGTGCCAGCAGCTTTACCGGAGCCCCTTCCGGGAATGAGCAGTTCTTC. This chain joins TRBV5-4 and TRBJ2-1; no clear D gene. Trimming removed 2 bases at V and 7 bases at J, with 19 bases between. The germline CDR1 and CDR2 sequences are SGHNT and YYREEE (reference sequence). This CDR3 region has 16 residues.